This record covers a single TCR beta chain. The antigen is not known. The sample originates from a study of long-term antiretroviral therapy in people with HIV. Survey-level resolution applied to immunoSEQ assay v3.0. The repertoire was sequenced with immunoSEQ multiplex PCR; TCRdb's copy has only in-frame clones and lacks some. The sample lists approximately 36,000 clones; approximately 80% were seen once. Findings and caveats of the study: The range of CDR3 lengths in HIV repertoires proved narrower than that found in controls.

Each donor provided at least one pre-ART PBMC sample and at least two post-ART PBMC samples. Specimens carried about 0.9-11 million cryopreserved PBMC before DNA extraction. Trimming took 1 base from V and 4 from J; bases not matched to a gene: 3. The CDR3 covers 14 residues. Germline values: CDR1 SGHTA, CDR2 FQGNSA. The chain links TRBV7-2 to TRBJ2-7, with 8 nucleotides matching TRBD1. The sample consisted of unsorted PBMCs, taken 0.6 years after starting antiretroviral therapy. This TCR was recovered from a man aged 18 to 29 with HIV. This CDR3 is CASSLVQGDYEQYF. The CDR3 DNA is TGTGCCAGCAGCTTAGTACAGGGGGATTACGAGCAGTACTTC.